The present TCR beta chain was sequenced within a study of read filtering for tumor transcriptome and immune sequencing. Across the whole study: R-ISS stage counts were fewer than ten for I, about 17 for II, 6 or 7 for III. RNA-seq yielded only roughly 80 to 1,300 TCR reads, IR-seq about 3.5 to 10.27 million. Study-wide findings and caveats: This fraction held mixed bone marrow immune cells after CD138-negative sorting.

Molecular barcoded adaptors covering alpha/delta and beta/gamma chains were used on around 400 ng RNA. TCRdb reprocessed the reads via MiXCR and lists one record per CDR3 protein. The table includes about 130,000 distinct CDR3 sequences, 10% to 15% detected once. Of note for this clonotype: Its antigen remains unknown.

V dropped 8 bases and J dropped 3; count of bases not matched to a gene: 8. CDR1 is ENHRY and CDR2 is SYGVKD in the germline V gene. This CDR3 has 14 residues. This TCR was recovered from a donor at least 40 years old with multiple myeloma. The sample comprised a population of CD138-negative cells sorted from bone marrow. The chain employs TRBV10-3 and TRBJ2-5; 8 bases fit TRBD1. CDR3 sequence (DNA): TGTGCCATCGGTAAAGGGGGACAGGAAGAGACCCAGTACTTC. This translates into CAIGKGGQEETQYF.